This T cell receptor beta chain was profiled in a study of CD8 T cells in ankylosing spondylitis. This clonotype was counted ten times or more. CDR1 and CDR2 from the germline V gene are SGHRS and YFSETQ. V was trimmed by 0 bases and J by 5 bases, leaving 14 bases between them. The CDR3 runs to 15 residues. A single record per CDR3 protein comes from TCRdb applying MiXCR to the 5' RACE reads. The sample consists of about 130,000 distinct CDR3 sequences, 6% to 8% of them appearing once. Sequencing was carried out using blood, either unsorted or a sorted T cell fraction (not recorded which). The TCR originated in a female donor with ankylosing spondylitis or in good health (not recorded which). The chain carries TRBV5-1 and TRBJ1-1; maybe TRBD1 (5 bases). The chain's CDR3 is CASSLVGTPRTEAFF. Written as DNA, the CDR3 is TGCGCCAGCAGCTTGGTCGGGACCCCGAGGACTGAAGCTTTCTTT.